These T cell receptor beta chains were read from a single sample in a study of T cells after yellow fever vaccination. From the 5' RACE reads, TCRdb called clonotypes with MiXCR, one entry per CDR3 protein. The sample gives nearly 550,000 distinct CDR3 sequences, 15% to 20% of which show up once; 14% is in the top ten. Material: PBMCs, obtained 15 days after the yellow fever booster vaccination. The receptor source for this set is a man between 25 and 39 years old who received the YFV17D yellow fever vaccine. Both conserved end residues are part of each CDR3. D genes are given only for firm matches. Some rows mark clone size as missing; the rest say once, few, many or name a class of expanded clone.

cdr3_aa: CASSAGTGGVTDTQYF
cdr3_nt: TGTGCCAGCTCGGCCGGGACAGGGGGCGTCACAGATACGCAGTATTTT
d_call: TRBD1
j_call: TRBJ2-3
v_call: TRBV18
clone_size: few

cdr3_aa: CASSLGQVKETQYF
cdr3_nt: TGTGCCAGCAGCTTGGGTCAGGTCAAAGAGACCCAGTACTTC
d_call: .
j_call: TRBJ2-5
v_call: TRBV5-5
clone_size: few

cdr3_aa: CASSWDRYYEQYF
cdr3_nt: TGTGCCAGTTCCTGGGACAGATACTACGAGCAGTACTTC
d_call: TRBD1
j_call: TRBJ2-7
v_call: TRBV12-3/TRBV12-4
clone_size: few

cdr3_aa: CASSRRAANEKLFF
cdr3_nt: TGTGCCAGCAGCCGCCGGGCCGCTAATGAAAAACTGTTTTTT
d_call: .
j_call: TRBJ1-4
v_call: TRBV12-3/TRBV12-4
clone_size: few

cdr3_aa: CSGSGTDTDTQYF
cdr3_nt: TGCAGCGGATCGGGGACAGACACAGATACGCAGTATTTT
d_call: TRBD1
j_call: TRBJ2-3
v_call: TRBV29-1
clone_size: .

cdr3_aa: CASSVVVGGGTDTQYF
cdr3_nt: TGTGCCAGCAGCGTAGTGGTGGGAGGGGGCACAGATACGCAGTATTTT
d_call: TRBD2
j_call: TRBJ2-3
v_call: TRBV9
clone_size: .

cdr3_aa: CASSGGTSRVNNEQFF
cdr3_nt: TGTGCCAGCAGTGGAGGGACTAGCCGGGTCAACAATGAGCAGTTCTTC
d_call: TRBD2
j_call: TRBJ2-1
v_call: TRBV25-1
clone_size: many

cdr3_aa: CASSYSNTRETQYF
cdr3_nt: TGTGCCAGCAGTTACTCGAACACCCGGGAGACCCAGTACTTC
d_call: .
j_call: TRBJ2-5
v_call: TRBV6-5
clone_size: few

cdr3_aa: CARSYEGRYEQYF
cdr3_nt: TGTGCCAGGAGTTACGAGGGACGTTACGAGCAGTACTTC
d_call: .
j_call: TRBJ2-7
v_call: TRBV6-2/TRBV6-3
clone_size: once

cdr3_aa: CASSLLSANQPQHF
cdr3_nt: TGTGCCAGCAGCTTGTTATCAGCTAATCAGCCCCAGCATTTT
d_call: .
j_call: TRBJ1-5
v_call: TRBV5-6
clone_size: .

cdr3_aa: CASSMGAAQYF
cdr3_nt: TGTGCCAGTAGTATGGGGGCAGCGCAGTACTTC
d_call: .
j_call: TRBJ2-7
v_call: TRBV19
clone_size: .

cdr3_aa: CASTHLHEQFF
cdr3_nt: TGTGCCAGCACCCACCTCCATGAGCAGTTCTTC
d_call: .
j_call: TRBJ2-1
v_call: TRBV27
clone_size: few

cdr3_aa: CSAGPGDAYGYTF
cdr3_nt: TGCAGTGCCGGCCCGGGAGACGCATATGGCTACACCTTC
d_call: .
j_call: TRBJ1-2
v_call: TRBV20-1
clone_size: few

cdr3_aa: CSVGWSWTLVPDTQYF
cdr3_nt: TGCAGCGTTGGCTGGAGCTGGACCCTTGTGCCAGATACGCAGTATTTT
d_call: .
j_call: TRBJ2-3
v_call: TRBV29-1
clone_size: .

cdr3_aa: CSARGGQGTDTQYF
cdr3_nt: TGCAGTGCTAGGGGGGGACAGGGAACAGATACGCAGTATTTT
d_call: TRBD1
j_call: TRBJ2-3
v_call: TRBV20-1
clone_size: few

cdr3_aa: CASSKELDSPLHF
cdr3_nt: TGTGCCAGCAGCAAAGAGCTCGATTCACCCCTCCACTTT
d_call: .
j_call: TRBJ1-6
v_call: TRBV21-1
clone_size: few

cdr3_aa: CASRLQGKNGELFF
cdr3_nt: TGTGCCAGCAGATTACAGGGGAAGAACGGGGAGCTGTTTTTT
d_call: TRBD1
j_call: TRBJ2-2
v_call: TRBV6-2/TRBV6-3
clone_size: once

cdr3_aa: CASTLGGQQYF
cdr3_nt: TGTGCCAGCACCCTGGGGGGCCAACAGTACTTC
d_call: .
j_call: TRBJ2-7
v_call: TRBV12-3/TRBV12-4
clone_size: few

cdr3_aa: CASSEYPTLTGRNEQFF
cdr3_nt: TGTGCCAGCAGTGAATACCCTACGTTGACAGGGCGAAATGAGCAGTTCTTC
d_call: TRBD1
j_call: TRBJ2-1
v_call: TRBV25-1
clone_size: .

cdr3_aa: CASSLAVSGRSGELFF
cdr3_nt: TGTGCCAGCAGCTTGGCCGTTAGCGGGAGATCGGGGGAGCTGTTTTTT
d_call: TRBD2
j_call: TRBJ2-2
v_call: TRBV5-4
clone_size: few

cdr3_aa: CASSLGDNANSPLHF
cdr3_nt: TGCGCCAGCAGCTTGGGGGACAATGCTAATTCACCCCTCCACTTT
d_call: .
j_call: TRBJ1-6
v_call: TRBV5-1
clone_size: .

cdr3_aa: CASSSRWVNEQFF
cdr3_nt: TGTGCCAGCAGCTCCCGGTGGGTTAATGAGCAGTTCTTC
d_call: .
j_call: TRBJ2-1
v_call: TRBV7-2
clone_size: .

cdr3_aa: CASSSPGTSGIYTDTQYF
cdr3_nt: TGTGCCAGCAGCTCACCCGGGACTAGCGGGATATACACAGATACGCAGTATTTT
d_call: TRBD2
j_call: TRBJ2-3
v_call: TRBV11-2
clone_size: .

cdr3_aa: CASSLIGTEAFF
cdr3_nt: TGTGCCAGCAGCTTAATCGGGACAGAAGCTTTCTTT
d_call: .
j_call: TRBJ1-1
v_call: TRBV11-2
clone_size: .

cdr3_aa: CAISEARDYSYNEQFF
cdr3_nt: TGTGCCATCAGTGAGGCCCGGGACTATTCCTACAATGAGCAGTTCTTC
d_call: TRBD2
j_call: TRBJ2-1
v_call: TRBV10-3
clone_size: few

cdr3_aa: CASSIGQIRYTEQFF
cdr3_nt: TGTGCCAGTAGTATAGGCCAGATCCGGTACACTGAGCAGTTCTTC
d_call: .
j_call: TRBJ2-1
v_call: TRBV19
clone_size: .

cdr3_aa: CSAPLAGGPLGTDTQYF
cdr3_nt: TGCAGTGCGCCTCTAGCGGGAGGGCCGTTAGGCACAGATACGCAGTATTTT
d_call: TRBD2
j_call: TRBJ2-3
v_call: TRBV20-1
clone_size: .

cdr3_aa: CSATIPTGLAGGFGFYNEQFF
cdr3_nt: TGCAGTGCTACCATACCTACGGGACTAGCGGGAGGGTTCGGGTTCTACAATGAGCAGTTCTTC
d_call: TRBD2
j_call: TRBJ2-1
v_call: TRBV20-1
clone_size: few

cdr3_aa: CAISPGLADTDTQYF
cdr3_nt: TGTGCCATCAGTCCGGGACTAGCGGACACAGATACGCAGTATTTT
d_call: TRBD2
j_call: TRBJ2-3
v_call: TRBV10-3
clone_size: .

cdr3_aa: CASSMETSGRYNEQFF
cdr3_nt: TGTGCCAGCAGCATGGAGACTAGCGGGAGATACAATGAGCAGTTCTTC
d_call: TRBD2
j_call: TRBJ2-1
v_call: TRBV5-6
clone_size: many

cdr3_aa: CASSPLTTGELFF
cdr3_nt: TGCGCCAGCAGCCCCCTGACCACTGGGGAGCTGTTTTTT
d_call: .
j_call: TRBJ2-2
v_call: TRBV5-1
clone_size: few

cdr3_aa: CASSGTQETQYF
cdr3_nt: TGTGCCAGCAGCGGGACTCAAGAGACCCAGTACTTC
d_call: .
j_call: TRBJ2-5
v_call: TRBV2
clone_size: .

cdr3_aa: CASSSTNLDEQFF
cdr3_nt: TGTGCCAGCAGCTCTACTAATTTGGATGAGCAGTTCTTC
d_call: .
j_call: TRBJ2-1
v_call: TRBV7-2
clone_size: few

cdr3_aa: CASSQSMEGLVGTDTQYF
cdr3_nt: TGTGCCAGCAGCCAATCCATGGAGGGACTAGTGGGCACAGATACGCAGTATTTT
d_call: TRBD2
j_call: TRBJ2-3
v_call: TRBV4-2
clone_size: few

cdr3_aa: CSAEGLMMYNEQFF
cdr3_nt: TGCAGCGCTGAAGGACTGATGATGTACAATGAGCAGTTCTTC
d_call: .
j_call: TRBJ2-1
v_call: TRBV29-1
clone_size: few

cdr3_aa: CASSEIDEQYF
cdr3_nt: TGTGCCAGCAGCGAGATCGACGAGCAGTACTTC
d_call: .
j_call: TRBJ2-7
v_call: TRBV11-2
clone_size: once

cdr3_aa: CSVRTWESDTQYF
cdr3_nt: TGCAGCGTCCGGACATGGGAGTCAGATACGCAGTATTTT
d_call: .
j_call: TRBJ2-3
v_call: TRBV29-1
clone_size: .

cdr3_aa: CASSSPAQGSNEQFF
cdr3_nt: TGTGCCAGCAGCTCCCCGGCTCAAGGATCGAATGAGCAGTTCTTC
d_call: .
j_call: TRBJ2-1
v_call: TRBV5-4
clone_size: few

cdr3_aa: CASSTNSAAPGRLTQYF
cdr3_nt: TGTGCCAGCAGCACAAATTCAGCGGCCCCGGGGAGGCTGACCCAGTACTTC
d_call: .
j_call: TRBJ2-5
v_call: TRBV7-2
clone_size: few

cdr3_aa: CSAKRDERRADTQYF
cdr3_nt: TGCAGCGCGAAGCGGGACGAAAGAAGGGCCGATACGCAGTATTTT
d_call: TRBD2
j_call: TRBJ2-3
v_call: TRBV29-1
clone_size: .

cdr3_aa: CASSLSRYYEQYF
cdr3_nt: TGTGCCAGCAGCTTGAGTCGGTACTACGAGCAGTACTTC
d_call: .
j_call: TRBJ2-7
v_call: TRBV11-2
clone_size: .